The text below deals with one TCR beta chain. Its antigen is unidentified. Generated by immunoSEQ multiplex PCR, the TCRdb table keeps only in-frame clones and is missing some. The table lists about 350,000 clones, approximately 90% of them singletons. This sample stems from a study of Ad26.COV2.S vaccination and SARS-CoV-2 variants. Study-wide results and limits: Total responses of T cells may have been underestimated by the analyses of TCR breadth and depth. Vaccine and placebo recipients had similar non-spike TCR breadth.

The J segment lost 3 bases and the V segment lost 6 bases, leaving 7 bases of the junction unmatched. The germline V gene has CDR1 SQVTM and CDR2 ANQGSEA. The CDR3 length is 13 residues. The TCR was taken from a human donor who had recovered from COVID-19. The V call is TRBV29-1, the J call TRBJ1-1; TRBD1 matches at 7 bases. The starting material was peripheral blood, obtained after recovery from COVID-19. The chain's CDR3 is CSVSTGADTEAFF. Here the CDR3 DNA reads TGCAGCGTGAGCACAGGGGCGGACACTGAAGCTTTCTTT.